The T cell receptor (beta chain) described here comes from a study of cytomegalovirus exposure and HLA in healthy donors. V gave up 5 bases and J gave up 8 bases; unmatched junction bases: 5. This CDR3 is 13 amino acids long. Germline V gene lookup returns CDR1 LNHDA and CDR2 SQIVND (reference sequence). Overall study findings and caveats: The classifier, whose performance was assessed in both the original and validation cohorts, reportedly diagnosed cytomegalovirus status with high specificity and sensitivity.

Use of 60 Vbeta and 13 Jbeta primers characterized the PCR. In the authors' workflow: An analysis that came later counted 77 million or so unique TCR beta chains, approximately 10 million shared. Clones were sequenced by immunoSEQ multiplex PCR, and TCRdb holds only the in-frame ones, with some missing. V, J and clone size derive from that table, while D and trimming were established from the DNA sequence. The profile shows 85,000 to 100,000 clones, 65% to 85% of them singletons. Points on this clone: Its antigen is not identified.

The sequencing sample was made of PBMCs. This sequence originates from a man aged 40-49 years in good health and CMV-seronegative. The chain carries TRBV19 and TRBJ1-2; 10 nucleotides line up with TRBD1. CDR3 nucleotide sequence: TGTGCCAGTAGTGAACGGGACAGGGGCGGCTACACCTTC. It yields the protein CASSERDRGGYTF.